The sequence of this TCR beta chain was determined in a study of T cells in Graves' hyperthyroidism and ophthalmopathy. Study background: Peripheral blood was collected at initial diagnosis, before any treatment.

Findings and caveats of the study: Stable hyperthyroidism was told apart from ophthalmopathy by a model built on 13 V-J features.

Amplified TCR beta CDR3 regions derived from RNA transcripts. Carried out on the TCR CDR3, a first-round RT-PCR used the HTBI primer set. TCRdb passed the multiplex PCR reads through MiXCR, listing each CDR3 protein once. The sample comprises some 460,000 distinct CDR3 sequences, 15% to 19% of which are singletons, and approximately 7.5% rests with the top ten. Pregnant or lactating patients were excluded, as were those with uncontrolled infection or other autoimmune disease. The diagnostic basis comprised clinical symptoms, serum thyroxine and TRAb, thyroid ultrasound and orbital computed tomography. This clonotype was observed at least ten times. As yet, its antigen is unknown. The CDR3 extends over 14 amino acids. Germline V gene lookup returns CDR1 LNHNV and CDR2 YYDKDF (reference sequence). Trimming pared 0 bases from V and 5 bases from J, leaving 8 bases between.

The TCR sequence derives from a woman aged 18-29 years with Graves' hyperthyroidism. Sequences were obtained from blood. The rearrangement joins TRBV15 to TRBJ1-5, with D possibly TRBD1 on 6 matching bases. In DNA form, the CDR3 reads TGTGCCACCAGCAGAGATTCAGGGGATCAGCCCCAGCATTTT. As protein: CATSRDSGDQPQHF.